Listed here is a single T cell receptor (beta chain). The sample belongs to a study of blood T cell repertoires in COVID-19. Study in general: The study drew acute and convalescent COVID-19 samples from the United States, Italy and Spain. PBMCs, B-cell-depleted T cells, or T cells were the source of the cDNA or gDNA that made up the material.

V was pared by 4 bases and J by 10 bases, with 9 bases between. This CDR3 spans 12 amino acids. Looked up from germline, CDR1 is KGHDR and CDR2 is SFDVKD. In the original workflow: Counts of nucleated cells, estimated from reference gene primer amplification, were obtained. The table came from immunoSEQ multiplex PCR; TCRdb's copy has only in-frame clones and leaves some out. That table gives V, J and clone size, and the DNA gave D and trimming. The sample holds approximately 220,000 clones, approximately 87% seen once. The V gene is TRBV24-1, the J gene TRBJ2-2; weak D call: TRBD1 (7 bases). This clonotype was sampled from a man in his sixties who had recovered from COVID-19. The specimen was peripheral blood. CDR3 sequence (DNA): TGTGCCACCAGTGACAGGGGGGTGGAGCTGTTTTTT. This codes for CATSDRGVELFF.